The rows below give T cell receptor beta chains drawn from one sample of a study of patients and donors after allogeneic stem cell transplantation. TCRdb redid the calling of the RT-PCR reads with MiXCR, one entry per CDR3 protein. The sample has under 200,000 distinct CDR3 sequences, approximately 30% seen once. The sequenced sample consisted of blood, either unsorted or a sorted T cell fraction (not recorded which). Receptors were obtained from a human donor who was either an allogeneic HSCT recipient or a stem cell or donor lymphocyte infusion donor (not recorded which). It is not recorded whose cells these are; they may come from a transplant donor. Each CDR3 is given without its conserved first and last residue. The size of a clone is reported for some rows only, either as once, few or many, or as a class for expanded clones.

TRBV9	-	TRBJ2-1	ASSVEEEREQF
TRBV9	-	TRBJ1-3	ASSVDAGQGFTIY
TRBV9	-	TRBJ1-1	ASSVKDSTPSD
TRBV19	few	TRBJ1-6	ASSPALRNDSPLH
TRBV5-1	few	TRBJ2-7	ASSDGTTSGYYEQY
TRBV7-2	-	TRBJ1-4	ASSFRQGAEKLF
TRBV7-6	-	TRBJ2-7	ASSLTGHSYEQY
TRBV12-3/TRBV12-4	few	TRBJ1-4	ASSRQGAQDEKLF
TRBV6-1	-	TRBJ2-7	ASERGGSSYEQY
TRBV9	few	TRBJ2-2	ASTYGVPNTGELF
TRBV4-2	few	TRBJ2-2	ASSQELADGTGELF
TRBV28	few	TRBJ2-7	ASSRPGTSGGYEQY
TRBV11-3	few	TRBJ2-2	ASSSWTSGGAGELF
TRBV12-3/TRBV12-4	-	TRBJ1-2	AITGGSYGYT
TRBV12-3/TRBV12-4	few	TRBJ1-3	ASSLDSVANTIY
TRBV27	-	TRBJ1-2	ASSLRHGRVNYGYT
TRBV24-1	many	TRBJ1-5	ATSDYTTAQPQH
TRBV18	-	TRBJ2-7	ASSPRDRGGEQY
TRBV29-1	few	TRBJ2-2	SVSDGANTGELF
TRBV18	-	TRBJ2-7	ASSPPGRATYEQY
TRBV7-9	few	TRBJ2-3	ASSLGDYNTDTQY
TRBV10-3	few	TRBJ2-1	AISEGAGLHGNEQF
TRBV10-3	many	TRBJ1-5	AISESGQGAIQPQH
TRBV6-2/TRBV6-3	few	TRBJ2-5	ASSLPGTGQETQY
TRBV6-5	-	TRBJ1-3	ASSLGSSGGNTIY
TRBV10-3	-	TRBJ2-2	AIKGLTTGVDTGELF
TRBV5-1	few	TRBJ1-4	ASSLGGEEKLF
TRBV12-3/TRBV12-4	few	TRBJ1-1	ASSYLRTGNTEAF
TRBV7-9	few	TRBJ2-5	ASSPPTRGQETQY
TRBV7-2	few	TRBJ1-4	ASSRDRGNEKLF
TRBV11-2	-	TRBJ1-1	ASSPDRVWPF
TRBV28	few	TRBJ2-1	ASSSRLAGVVDEQF
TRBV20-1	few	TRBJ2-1	SATIAARYNEQF
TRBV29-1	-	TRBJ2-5	SVLPYTWETQY
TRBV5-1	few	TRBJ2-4	ASSLALGLDIQY
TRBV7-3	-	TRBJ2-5	ASSAGGLQETQY
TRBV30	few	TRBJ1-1	AWTGSWAVNTEAF
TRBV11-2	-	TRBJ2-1	ASSFVGQGGQF
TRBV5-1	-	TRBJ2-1	ASSGHPPGNEQF
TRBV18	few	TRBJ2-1	ASSPPSAGGGNEQF
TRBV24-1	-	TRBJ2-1	ATSDKLAGGRGEQF
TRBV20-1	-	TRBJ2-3	SARDWLAGVTDTQY
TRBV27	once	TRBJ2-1	ASSLSPPGEPLYNEQF
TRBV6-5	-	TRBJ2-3	ASSSRRDTQY
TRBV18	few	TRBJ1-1	ASSRQGVDTEAF
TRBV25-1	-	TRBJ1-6	ASSERRGGSPLH
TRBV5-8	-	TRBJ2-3	ASSLPLRGDTQY